This T cell receptor (beta chain) was recorded in a study of Graves' ophthalmopathy and Graves' hyperthyroidism. Stable hyperthyroid donors showed no ophthalmopathy during 18 months follow-up. Hyperthyroidism in these 18- to 65-year-old patients was newly diagnosed, lasting under 2 months. Study-wide results and limits: Appearing in blood as well were most expanded thyroid clonotypes above 0.001 frequency.

For this clonotype: Its antigen is still unknown.

The germline gives CDR1 MGHDK, CDR2 SYGVNS. Trimming removed 7 bases from V and 7 bases from J; junction bases left unmatched: 4. This CDR3 has 14 amino acids. Using RNA transcripts, the TCR beta CDR3 regions were amplified. The first-round RT-PCR employed HTBI primers together with the Qiagen OneStep RT-PCR kit. A multiplex PCR was then performed as the second round. TCRdb recomputed calls from the multiplex PCR reads with MiXCR, one row per CDR3 protein. The sample records over 15,000 distinct CDR3 sequences, 45% to 55% being singletons. The specimen was peripheral blood. The clonotype originates from a woman aged 35 to 49 with stable Graves' hyperthyroidism. V gene TRBV25-1 combines with J gene TRBJ2-2; 12 positions agree with TRBD2. The CDR3 nucleotides read TGTGCCAGCACCCCTAGCGGGAGGGGCGGGGAGCTGTTTTTT. This sequence encodes CASTPSGRGGELFF. Drawing the rest from reference TRBV25-1 and TRBJ2-2, the complete variable domain is EADIYQTPRYLVIGTGKKITLECSQTMGHDKMYWYQQDPGMELHLIHYSYGVNSTEKGDLSSESTVSRIRTEHFPLTLESARPSHTSQYLCASTPSGRGGELFFGEGSRLTVL.